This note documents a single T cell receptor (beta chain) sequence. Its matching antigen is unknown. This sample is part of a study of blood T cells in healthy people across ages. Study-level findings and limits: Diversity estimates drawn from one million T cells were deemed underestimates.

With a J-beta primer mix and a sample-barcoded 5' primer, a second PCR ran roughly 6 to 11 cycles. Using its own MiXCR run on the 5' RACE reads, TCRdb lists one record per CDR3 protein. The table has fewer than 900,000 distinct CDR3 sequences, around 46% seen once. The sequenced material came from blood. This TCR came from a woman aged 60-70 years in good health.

CDR3 sequence (DNA): TGTGCCAGCTCACCACTGACAGAGAACTATGGCTACACCTTC. This codes for CASSPLTENYGYTF. V usage is TRBV18 and J usage is TRBJ1-2; D possibly corresponds to TRBD1 (5 bases). Germline assignment: CDR1 KGHSH and CDR2 LQKENI. Trimming shortened V by 1 base and J by 2 bases, and 8 bases separated the two germline ends. The CDR3 extends over 14 amino acids.